What follows describes a single T cell receptor (beta chain). What it binds is not known. The record originates from a study of OX40 agonist ivuxolimab in advanced cancers. Study information: Ivuxolimab, an agonist antibody against OX40 (CD134), was given to patients. Study-wide findings and caveats: People who partly responded at 0.1-3.0 mg/kg had some of the least clonal expansion seen.

The method was immunoSEQ multiplex PCR; TCRdb's version includes in-frame clones alone and lacks a portion of them. The sample includes nearly 60,000 clones, around four fifths of them seen just once. This clonotype was obtained from an adult with an advanced solid tumor such as melanoma, head and neck, liver or kidney cancer. Sequences were derived from CD4+ or CD8+ T cells sorted from blood, sampled in a trial of the OX40 agonist ivuxolimab.

The CDR3 protein is CASSQEGRARTDTQYF. DNA of the CDR3: TGTGCCAGCAGCCAAGAAGGCCGCGCCAGGACAGATACGCAGTATTTT. The V and J genes are TRBV4-2 and TRBJ2-3; D remains ambiguous. This CDR3 is 16 amino acids long. Germline CDR1 LGHNA, CDR2 YNFKEQ. Trimming took off 0 bases at V and 3 bases at J, with 13 bases between the two ends.